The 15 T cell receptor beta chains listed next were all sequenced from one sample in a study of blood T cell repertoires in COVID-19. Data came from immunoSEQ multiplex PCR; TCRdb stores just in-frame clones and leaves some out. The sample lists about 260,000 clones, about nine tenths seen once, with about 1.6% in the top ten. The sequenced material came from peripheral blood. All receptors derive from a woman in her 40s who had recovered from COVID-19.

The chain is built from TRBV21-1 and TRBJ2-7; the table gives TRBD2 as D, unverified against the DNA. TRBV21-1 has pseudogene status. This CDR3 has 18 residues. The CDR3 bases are TGTGCCAGCAGCAAAGGGAGACTAGCGGGGGGGTGGACCTACGAGCAGTACTTC. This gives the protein CASSKGRLAGGWTYEQYF.

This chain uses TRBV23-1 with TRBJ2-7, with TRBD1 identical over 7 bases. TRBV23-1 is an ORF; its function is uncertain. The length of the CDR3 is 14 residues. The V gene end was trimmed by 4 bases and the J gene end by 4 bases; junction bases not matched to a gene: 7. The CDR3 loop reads CASSPPGQRYEQYF. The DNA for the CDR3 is TGCGCCAGCAGTCCTCCGGGACAGAGGTACGAGCAGTACTTC.

As DNA, the CDR3 is TGTGCCAGCACCGGCGGGGGGCTGGTTGGCTACACCTTC. Translation gives CASTGGGLVGYTF. This chain connects TRBV9 to TRBJ1-2; tentative D call: TRBD1 (6 bases). This CDR3 has 13 amino acids. Germline V gene sequence: CDR1 SGDLS, CDR2 YYNGEE. The germline V and J ends were trimmed by 6 bases and 7 bases, with 16 bases remaining between them.

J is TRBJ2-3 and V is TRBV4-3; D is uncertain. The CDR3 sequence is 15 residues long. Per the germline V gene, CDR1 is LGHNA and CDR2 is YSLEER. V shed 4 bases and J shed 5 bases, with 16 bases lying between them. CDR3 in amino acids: CASSPRGLGRDTQYF. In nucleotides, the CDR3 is TGCGCCAGCAGCCCGCGAGGTCTGGGTAGAGATACGCAGTATTTT.

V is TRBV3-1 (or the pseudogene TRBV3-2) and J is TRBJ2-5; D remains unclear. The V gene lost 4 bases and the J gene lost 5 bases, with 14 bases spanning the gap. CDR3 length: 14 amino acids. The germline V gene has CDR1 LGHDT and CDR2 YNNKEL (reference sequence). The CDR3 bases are TGTGCCAGCAGCCCATCAGCGTCACTGGAGACCCAGTACTTC. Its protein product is CASSPSASLETQYF.

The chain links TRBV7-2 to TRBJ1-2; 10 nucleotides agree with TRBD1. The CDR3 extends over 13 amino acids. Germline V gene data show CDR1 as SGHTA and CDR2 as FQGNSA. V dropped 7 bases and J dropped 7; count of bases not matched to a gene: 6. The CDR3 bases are TGTGCCAGCATGGACAGGGGGTCGGCTGGCTACACCTTC. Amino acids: CASMDRGSAGYTF. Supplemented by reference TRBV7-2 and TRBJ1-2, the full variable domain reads GAGVSQSPSNKVTEKGKDVELRCDPISGHTALYWYRQSLGQGLEFLIYFQGNSAPDKSGLPSDRFSAERTGGSVSTLTIQRTQQEDSAVYLCASMDRGSAGYTFGSGTRLTVV.

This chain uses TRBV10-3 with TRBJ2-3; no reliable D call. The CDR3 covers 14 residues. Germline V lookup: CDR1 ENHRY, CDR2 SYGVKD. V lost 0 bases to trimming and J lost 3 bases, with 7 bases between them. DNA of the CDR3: TGTGCCATCAGTGAGTCGGGCAGGACAGATACGCAGTATTTT. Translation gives CAISESGRTDTQYF.

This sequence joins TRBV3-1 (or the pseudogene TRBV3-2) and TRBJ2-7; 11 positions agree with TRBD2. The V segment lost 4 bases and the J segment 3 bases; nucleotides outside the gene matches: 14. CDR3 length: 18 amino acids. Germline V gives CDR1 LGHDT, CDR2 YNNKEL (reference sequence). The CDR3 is CASSPRYSRLAGNYEQYF. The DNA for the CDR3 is TGTGCCAGCAGCCCCCGATATTCCCGACTAGCGGGAAACTACGAGCAGTACTTC.

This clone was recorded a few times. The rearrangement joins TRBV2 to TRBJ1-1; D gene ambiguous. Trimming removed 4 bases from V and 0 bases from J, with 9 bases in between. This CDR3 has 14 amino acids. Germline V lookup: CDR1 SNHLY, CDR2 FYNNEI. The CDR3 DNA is TGTGCCAGCAGTGCGTACGGGATGAACACTGAAGCTTTCTTT. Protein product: CASSAYGMNTEAFF.

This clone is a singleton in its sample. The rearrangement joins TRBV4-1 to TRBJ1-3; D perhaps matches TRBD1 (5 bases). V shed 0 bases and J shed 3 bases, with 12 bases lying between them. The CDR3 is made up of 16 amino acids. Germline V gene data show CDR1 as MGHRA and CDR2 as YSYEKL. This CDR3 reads CASSQEPGVGGNTIYF. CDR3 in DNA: TGCGCCAGCAGCCAAGAGCCGGGGGTGGGTGGAAACACCATATATTTT.

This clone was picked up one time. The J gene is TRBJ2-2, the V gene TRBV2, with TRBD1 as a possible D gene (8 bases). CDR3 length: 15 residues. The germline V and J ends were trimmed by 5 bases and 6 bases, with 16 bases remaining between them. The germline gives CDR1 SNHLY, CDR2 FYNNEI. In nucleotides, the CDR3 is TGTGCCAGCAGTACAGGGGGAGGGGACCCCGGGGAGCTGTTTTTT. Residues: CASSTGGGDPGELFF.

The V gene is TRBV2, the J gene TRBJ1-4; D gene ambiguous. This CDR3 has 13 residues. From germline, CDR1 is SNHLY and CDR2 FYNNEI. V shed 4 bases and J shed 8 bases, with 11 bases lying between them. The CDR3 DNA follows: TGTGCCAGCAGTGGTCAGGTTGGGGAAAAACTGTTTTTT. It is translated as CASSGQVGEKLFF.

The CDR3 sequence: CASREGARGEKLFF. Here the CDR3 DNA reads TGTGCCAGCAGGGAGGGGGCAAGGGGGGAAAAACTGTTTTTT. The chain couples TRBV6-6 to TRBJ1-4; 7 bases map to TRBD1. Germline V CDR1 and CDR2: MNHNY, SVGAGI (reference sequence). V dropped 6 bases and J dropped 8; count of bases not matched to a gene: 9. This CDR3 spans 14 amino acids.

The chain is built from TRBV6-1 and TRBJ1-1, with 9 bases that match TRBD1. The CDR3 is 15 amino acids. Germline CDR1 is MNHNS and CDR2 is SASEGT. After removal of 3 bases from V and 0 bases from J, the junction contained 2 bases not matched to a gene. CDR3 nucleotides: TGTGCCAGCAGTGAGGGACAGGGCCTGAACACTGAAGCTTTCTTT. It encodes CASSEGQGLNTEAFF.

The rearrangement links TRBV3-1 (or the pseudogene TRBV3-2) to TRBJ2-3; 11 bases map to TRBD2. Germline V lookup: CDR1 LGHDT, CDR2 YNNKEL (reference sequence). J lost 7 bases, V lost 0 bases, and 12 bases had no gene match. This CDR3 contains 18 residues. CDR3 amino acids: CASSQDRGASGGLYTQYF. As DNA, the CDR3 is TGTGCCAGCAGCCAAGATCGTGGAGCTAGCGGGGGGTTATATACGCAGTATTTT.